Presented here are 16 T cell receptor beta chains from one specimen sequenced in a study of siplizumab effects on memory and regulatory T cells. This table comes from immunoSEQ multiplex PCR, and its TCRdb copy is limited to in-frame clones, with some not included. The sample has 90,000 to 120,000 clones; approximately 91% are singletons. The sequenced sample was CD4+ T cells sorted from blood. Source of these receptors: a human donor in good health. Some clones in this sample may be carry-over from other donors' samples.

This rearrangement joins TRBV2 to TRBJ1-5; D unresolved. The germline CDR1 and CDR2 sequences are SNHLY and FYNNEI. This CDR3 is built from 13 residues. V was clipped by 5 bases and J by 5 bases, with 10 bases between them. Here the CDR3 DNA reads TGTGCCAGCAGTCAGCGTCTTCATCAGCCCCAGCATTTT. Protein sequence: CASSQRLHQPQHF.

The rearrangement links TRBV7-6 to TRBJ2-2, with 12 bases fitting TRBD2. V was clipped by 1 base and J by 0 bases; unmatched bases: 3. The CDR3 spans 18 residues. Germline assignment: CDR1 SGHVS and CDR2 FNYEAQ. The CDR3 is CASSLGLAGATNTGELFF. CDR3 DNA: TGTGCCAGCAGCTTAGGACTAGCGGGAGCCACGAACACCGGGGAGCTGTTTTTT.

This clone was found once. The CDR3 sequence is CASSVPGLRFRGEAFF. The CDR3 DNA is TGTGCCAGCAGCGTACCCGGCCTCCGCTTCCGCGGTGAAGCTTTCTTT. V is TRBV9 and J is TRBJ1-1; D is ambiguous. The V end was cut by 1 base, the J end by 7 bases, with 20 bases between. Germline CDR1 reads SGDLS; CDR2 reads YYNGEE. The CDR3 totals 16 residues.

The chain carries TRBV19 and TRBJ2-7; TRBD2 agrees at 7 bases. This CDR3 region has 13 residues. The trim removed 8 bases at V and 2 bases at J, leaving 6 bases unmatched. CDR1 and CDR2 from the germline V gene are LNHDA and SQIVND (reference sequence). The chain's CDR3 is CASESGTTYEQYF. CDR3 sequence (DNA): TGTGCCAGTGAAAGCGGGACCACCTACGAGCAGTACTTC.

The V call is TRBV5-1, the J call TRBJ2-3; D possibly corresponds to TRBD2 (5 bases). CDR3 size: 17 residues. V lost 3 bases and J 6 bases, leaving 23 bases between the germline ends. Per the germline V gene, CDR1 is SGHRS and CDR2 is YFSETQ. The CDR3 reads CASSSRGSVGTGDTQYF. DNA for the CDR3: TGCGCCAGCAGCTCTCGAGGTAGCGTCGGCACGGGGGATACGCAGTATTTT.

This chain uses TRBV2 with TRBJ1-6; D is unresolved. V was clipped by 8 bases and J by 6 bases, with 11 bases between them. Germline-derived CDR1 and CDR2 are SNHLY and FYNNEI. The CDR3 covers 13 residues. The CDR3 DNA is TGTGCCAGCCGTATGAGAGGTAATTCACCCCTCCACTTT. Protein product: CASRMRGNSPLHF.

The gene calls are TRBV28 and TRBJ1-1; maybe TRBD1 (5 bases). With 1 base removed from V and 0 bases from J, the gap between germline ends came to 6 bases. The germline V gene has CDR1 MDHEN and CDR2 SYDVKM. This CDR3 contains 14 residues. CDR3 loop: CASSLSGMNTEAFF. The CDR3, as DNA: TGTGCCAGCAGTTTATCAGGGATGAACACTGAAGCTTTCTTT.

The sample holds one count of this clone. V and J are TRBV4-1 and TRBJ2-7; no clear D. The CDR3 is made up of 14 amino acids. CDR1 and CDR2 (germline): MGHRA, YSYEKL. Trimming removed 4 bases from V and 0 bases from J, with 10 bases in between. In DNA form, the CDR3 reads TGCGCCAGCAGCCCCCGCCCCAGCTCCTACGAGCAGTACTTC. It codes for CASSPRPSSYEQYF.

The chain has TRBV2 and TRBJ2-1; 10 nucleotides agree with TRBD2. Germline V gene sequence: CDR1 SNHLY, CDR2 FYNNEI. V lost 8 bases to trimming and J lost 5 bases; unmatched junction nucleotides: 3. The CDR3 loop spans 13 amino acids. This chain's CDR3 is CASGGLADNEQFF. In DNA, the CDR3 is TGTGCCAGCGGAGGACTAGCGGACAATGAGCAGTTCTTC.

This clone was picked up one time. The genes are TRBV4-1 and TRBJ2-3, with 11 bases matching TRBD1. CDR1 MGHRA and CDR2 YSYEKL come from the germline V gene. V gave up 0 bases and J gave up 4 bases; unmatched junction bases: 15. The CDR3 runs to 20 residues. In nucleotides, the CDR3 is TGCGCCAGCAGCCAAGAATTTGTGACAGGACAGGGGGCCGCGGCAGATACGCAGTATTTT. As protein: CASSQEFVTGQGAAADTQYF.

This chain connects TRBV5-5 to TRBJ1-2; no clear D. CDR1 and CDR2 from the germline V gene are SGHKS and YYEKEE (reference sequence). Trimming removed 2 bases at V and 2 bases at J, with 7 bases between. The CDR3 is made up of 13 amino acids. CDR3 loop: CASSFRENYGYTF. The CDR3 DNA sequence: TGTGCCAGCAGCTTCCGGGAGAACTATGGCTACACCTTC.

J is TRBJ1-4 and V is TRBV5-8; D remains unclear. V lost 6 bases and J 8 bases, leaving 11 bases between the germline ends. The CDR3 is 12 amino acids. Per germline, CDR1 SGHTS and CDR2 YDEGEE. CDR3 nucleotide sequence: TGTGCCAGCAAGCTTATGGGAGAAAAACTGTTTTTT. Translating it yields CASKLMGEKLFF.

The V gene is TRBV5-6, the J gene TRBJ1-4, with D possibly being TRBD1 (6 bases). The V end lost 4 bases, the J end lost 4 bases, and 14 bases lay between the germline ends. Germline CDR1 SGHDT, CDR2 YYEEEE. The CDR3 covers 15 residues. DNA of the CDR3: TGTGCCAGCAGCGTAAACAGGGCGGGTAATGAAAAACTGTTTTTT. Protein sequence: CASSVNRAGNEKLFF.

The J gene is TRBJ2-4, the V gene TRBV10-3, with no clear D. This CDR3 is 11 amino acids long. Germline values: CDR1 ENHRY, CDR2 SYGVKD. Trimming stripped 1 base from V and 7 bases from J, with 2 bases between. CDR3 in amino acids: CAISELNIQYF. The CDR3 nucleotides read TGTGCCATCAGTGAGTTGAACATTCAGTACTTC.

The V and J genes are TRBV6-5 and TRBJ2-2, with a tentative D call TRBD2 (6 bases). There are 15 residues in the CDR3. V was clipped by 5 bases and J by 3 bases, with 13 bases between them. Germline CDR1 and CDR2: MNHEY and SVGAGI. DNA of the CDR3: TGTGCCAGCAGTCGGGCCAGGAGGGACACCGGGGAGCTGTTTTTT. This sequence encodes CASSRARRDTGELFF.

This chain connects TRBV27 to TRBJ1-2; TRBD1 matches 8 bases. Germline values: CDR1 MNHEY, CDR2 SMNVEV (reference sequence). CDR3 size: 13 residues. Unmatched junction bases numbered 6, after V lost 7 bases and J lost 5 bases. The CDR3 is CASKWTGSYGYTF. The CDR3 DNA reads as TGTGCCAGCAAGTGGACAGGGTCATATGGCTACACCTTC.